Listed below are T cell receptor beta chains from one sample, sequenced in a study of cytomegalovirus exposure and HLA in healthy donors. Sequenced by immunoSEQ multiplex PCR; TCRdb stores in-frame clones only, minus some. In the table there are about 150,000 clones, over 60% of which are singletons. Sequencing input: PBMCs. Every receptor here comes from a woman aged 55-69 years in good health and CMV-seronegative. The CDR3 runs from the conserved cysteine through the conserved F or W. Fields, in order: J gene, V gene, D gene, clone size, CDR3 protein, CDR3 DNA. A D gene is named only where the DNA matches it firmly. Size values are once, few and many counts, or a class for expanded clones, and some rows have none.

>TRBJ1-4|TRBV2|NA|NA
CASSERGAANEKLFF
TGTGCCAGCAGTGAAAGGGGCGCGGCTAATGAAAAACTGTTTTTT
>TRBJ1-2|TRBV5-1|NA|few
CASSLEMGRPADGYTF
TGCGCCAGCAGCTTGGAAATGGGGCGGCCGGCGGATGGCTACACCTTC
>TRBJ2-5|TRBV7-2|NA|few
CASSPWGGGETQYF
TGTGCCAGCAGCCCCTGGGGAGGGGGGGAGACCCAGTACTTC
>TRBJ1-1|TRBV15|NA|NA
CATSRAGTVNTEAFF
TGTGCCACCAGCAGGGCCGGGACTGTGAACACTGAAGCTTTCTTT
>TRBJ1-1|TRBV27|NA|NA
CASTRAGITEAFF
TGTGCCAGCACCCGGGCGGGGATCACTGAAGCTTTCTTT
>TRBJ1-2|TRBV7-2|NA|NA
CASSAQGSYGYTF
TGTGCCAGCAGCGCCCAGGGGTCATATGGCTACACCTTC
>TRBJ1-5|TRBV6-5|NA|NA
CASSSLDRNQPQHF
TGTGCCAGCAGTTCCCTTGACAGAAATCAGCCCCAGCATTTT
>TRBJ2-1|TRBV7-6|TRBD2|once
CASSLEDWRGLAGNGQFF
TGTGCCAGCAGCTTAGAGGATTGGCGGGGACTAGCGGGCAACGGGCAGTTCTTC
>TRBJ2-2|TRBV7-9|TRBD1|NA
CASSPAGTGGITGELFF
TGTGCCAGCAGCCCGGCCGGGACAGGGGGGATCACCGGGGAGCTGTTTTTT
>TRBJ1-2|TRBV5-4|NA|NA
CASREGAPVLSGGYTF
TGTGCCAGCAGGGAAGGGGCGCCCGTCCTGTCGGGTGGCTACACCTTC
>TRBJ2-1|TRBV2|NA|NA
CASSRVSPPYNEQFF
TGTGCCAGCAGCCGGGTCAGTCCACCCTACAATGAGCAGTTCTTC
>TRBJ2-5|TRBV5-4|NA|NA
CASSLARGLETQYF
TGTGCCAGCAGCTTAGCCCGAGGGCTGGAGACCCAGTACTTC
>TRBJ1-1|TRBV10-3|TRBD1|NA
CAISSGQGVLNTEAFF
TGTGCCATCAGTTCGGGACAGGGGGTTTTGAACACTGAAGCTTTCTTT
>TRBJ2-1|TRBV27|TRBD2|NA
CAAAYRLAGGRNEQFF
TGTGCCGCTGCCTACCGACTAGCGGGAGGGAGGAATGAGCAGTTCTTC
>TRBJ1-6|TRBV7-2|NA|NA
CASSVFKSGSPLHF
TGTGCCAGCAGCGTCTTCAAATCGGGTTCACCCCTCCACTTT
>TRBJ2-1|TRBV29-1|NA|once
CSARTEYNEQFF
TGCAGCGCCAGAACCGAATACAATGAGCAGTTCTTC
>TRBJ1-2|TRBV5-4|NA|NA
CASSLGGGQHGGYTF
TGTGCCAGCAGCTTGGGGGGGGGACAACATGGTGGCTACACCTTC
>TRBJ1-1|TRBV19|NA|NA
CASRHGQAFF
TGTGCCAGTCGCCATGGGCAAGCTTTCTTT
>TRBJ2-3|TRBV4-1|TRBD1|NA
CASSLDRGYDTQYF
TGCGCCAGCAGCCTGGACAGGGGTTATGATACGCAGTATTTT
>TRBJ2-5|TRBV7-9|NA|NA
CASSSLDRKETQYF
TGTGCCAGCAGCTCGTTAGACAGAAAAGAGACCCAGTACTTC
>TRBJ1-2|TRBV10-3|NA|few
CAIMGSLGVINYGYTF
TGTGCCATCATGGGGTCCTTAGGGGTTATAAACTATGGCTACACCTTC
>TRBJ2-3|TRBV28|NA|NA
CASSYSTDTQYF
TGTGCCAGCAGTTACTCGACAGATACGCAGTATTTT